This entry is about one T cell receptor beta chain. Trimming removed 7 bases from V and 0 bases from J, with 13 bases in between. The germline V gene encodes CDR1 SQVTM and CDR2 ANQGSEA. The CDR3 is 14 residues long. This entry is derived from a study of blood T cell repertoires in COVID-19. The overall study: Whether acute or convalescent, the COVID-19 samples came from the United States, Italy and Spain. PBMCs, B-cell-depleted T cells, or T cells were the source of the cDNA or gDNA that made up the material.

Original analysis: Estimated nucleated cell counts came from reference gene primer amplification. Method: immunoSEQ multiplex PCR; TCRdb's copy keeps in-frame clones and lacks some. That table gives V, J and clone size, and the DNA gave D and trimming. The sample consists of a few hundred thousand clones, about 90% of them appearing once. Recovered status in Cohort 3 required two negative PCRs, clearance, or symptom resolution. The rearrangement uses TRBV29-1 and TRBJ2-1, with a weak D call TRBD2 (6 bases). The sequencing sample was made of PBMCs or T cells enriched from blood (not recorded which). The TCR originated in a woman in her twenties or thirties who had recovered from COVID-19. The CDR3 DNA is TGCAGCGCCGAAGGGCGGGGCTCCTACAATGAGCAGTTCTTC. Protein sequence: CSAEGRGSYNEQFF.